Reported below is one T cell receptor (beta chain). Treatment meaning: oral pan-JAK inhibitor, 5-10 mg twice daily. The sequencing template was cDNA reverse transcribed from extracted RNA. TCRdb's copy holds only in-frame clones and misses some; the assay was immunoSEQ multiplex PCR. The sample has approximately 200,000 clones; 58% are singletons. The data stem from a study of CD8+ T cells in alopecia areata. Sequencing used CD4+ T cells sorted from blood, obtained at week 24, from a patient treated with tofacitinib. The receptor's source is a human donor with alopecia areata.

Here the CDR3 reads CASSGWGADGYTF. The CDR3 DNA reads TGTGCCAGCAGCGGGTGGGGGGCTGATGGCTACACCTTC. V is TRBV7-6 and J is TRBJ1-2, with D possibly being TRBD1 (6 bases). Germline V CDR1 and CDR2: SGHVS, FNYEAQ. This CDR3 contains 13 residues. Trimming took off 5 bases at V and 6 bases at J, with 13 bases between the two ends.